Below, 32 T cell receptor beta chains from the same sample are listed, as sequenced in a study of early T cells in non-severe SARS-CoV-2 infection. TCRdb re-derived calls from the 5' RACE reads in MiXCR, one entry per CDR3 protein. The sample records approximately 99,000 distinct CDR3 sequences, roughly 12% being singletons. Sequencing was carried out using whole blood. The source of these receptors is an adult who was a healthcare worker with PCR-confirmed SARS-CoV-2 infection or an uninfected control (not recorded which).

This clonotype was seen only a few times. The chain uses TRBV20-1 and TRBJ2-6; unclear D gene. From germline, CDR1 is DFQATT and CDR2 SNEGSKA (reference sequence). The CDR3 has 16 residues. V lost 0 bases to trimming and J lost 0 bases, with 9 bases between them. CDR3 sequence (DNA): TGCAGTGCTAGAGAGCCCTCAGTCTCTGGGGCCAACGTCCTGACTTTC. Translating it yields CSAREPSVSGANVLTF.

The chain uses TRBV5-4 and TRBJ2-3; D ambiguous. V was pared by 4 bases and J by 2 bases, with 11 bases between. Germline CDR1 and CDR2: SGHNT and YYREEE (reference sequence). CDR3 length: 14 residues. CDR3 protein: CASSDGSATDTQYF. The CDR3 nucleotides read TGTGCCAGCAGCGACGGGTCAGCCACAGATACGCAGTATTTT.

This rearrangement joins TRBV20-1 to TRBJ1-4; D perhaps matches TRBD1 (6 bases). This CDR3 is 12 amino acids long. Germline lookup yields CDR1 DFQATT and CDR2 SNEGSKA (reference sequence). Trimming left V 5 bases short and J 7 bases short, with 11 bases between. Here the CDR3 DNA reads TGCAGTGCTCGGAGGGGGGGTGAAAAACTGTTTTTT. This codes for CSARRGGEKLFF.

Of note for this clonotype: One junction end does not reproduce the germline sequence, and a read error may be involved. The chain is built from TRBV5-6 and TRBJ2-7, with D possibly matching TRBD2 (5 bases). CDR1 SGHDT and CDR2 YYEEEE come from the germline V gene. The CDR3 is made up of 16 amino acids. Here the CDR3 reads CASSHGRAASSDEQYF. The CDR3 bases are TGTGCCAGCAGCCACGGACGGGCGGCTAGCTCCGACGAGCAGTACTTC.

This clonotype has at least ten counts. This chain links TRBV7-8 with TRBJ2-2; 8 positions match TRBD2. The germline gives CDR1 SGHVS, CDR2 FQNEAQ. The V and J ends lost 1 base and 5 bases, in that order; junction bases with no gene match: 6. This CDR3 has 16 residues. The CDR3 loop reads CASSLGAAGVTGELFF. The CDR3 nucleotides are TGTGCCAGCAGCTTAGGCGCAGCGGGAGTGACCGGGGAGCTGTTTTTT.

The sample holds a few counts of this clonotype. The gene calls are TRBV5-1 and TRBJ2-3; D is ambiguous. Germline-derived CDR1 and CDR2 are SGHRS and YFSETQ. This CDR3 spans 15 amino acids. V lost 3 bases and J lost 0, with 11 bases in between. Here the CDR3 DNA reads TGCGCCAGCAGCTCCCCAAGTGTTAGCACAGATACGCAGTATTTT. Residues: CASSSPSVSTDTQYF.

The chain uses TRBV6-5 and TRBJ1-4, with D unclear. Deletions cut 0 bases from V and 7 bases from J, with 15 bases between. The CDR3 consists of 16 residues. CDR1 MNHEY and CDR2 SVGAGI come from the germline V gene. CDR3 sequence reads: CASSYSGPKGGEKLFF. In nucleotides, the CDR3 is TGTGCCAGCAGTTACTCTGGGCCAAAAGGAGGTGAAAAACTGTTTTTT.

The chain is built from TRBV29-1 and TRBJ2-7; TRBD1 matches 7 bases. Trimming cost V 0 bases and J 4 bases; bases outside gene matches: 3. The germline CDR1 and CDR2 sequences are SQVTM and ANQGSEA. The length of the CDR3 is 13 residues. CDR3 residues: CSVEEGTAYEQYF. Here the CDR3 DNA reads TGCAGCGTTGAAGAAGGGACAGCTTACGAGCAGTACTTC.

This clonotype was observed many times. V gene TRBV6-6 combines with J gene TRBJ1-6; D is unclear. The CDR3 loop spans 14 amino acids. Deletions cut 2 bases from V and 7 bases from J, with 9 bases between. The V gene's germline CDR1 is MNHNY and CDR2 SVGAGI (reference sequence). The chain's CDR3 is CASSYTVENSPLHF. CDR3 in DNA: TGTGCCAGCAGTTACACCGTGGAAAATTCACCCCTCCACTTT.

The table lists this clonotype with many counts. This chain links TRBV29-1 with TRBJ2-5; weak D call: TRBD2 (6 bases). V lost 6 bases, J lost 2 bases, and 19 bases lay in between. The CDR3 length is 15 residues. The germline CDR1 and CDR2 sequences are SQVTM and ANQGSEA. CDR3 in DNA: TGCAGCGTCGCCGGGGGATCTGGGCGGCAAGAGACCCAGTACTTC. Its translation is CSVAGGSGRQETQYF.

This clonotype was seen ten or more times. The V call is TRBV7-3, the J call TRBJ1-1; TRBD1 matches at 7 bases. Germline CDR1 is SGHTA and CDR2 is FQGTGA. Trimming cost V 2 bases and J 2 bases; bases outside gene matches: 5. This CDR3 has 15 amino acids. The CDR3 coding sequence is TGTGCCAGCAGCTTACTAGGGACAGCTAACACTGAAGCTTTCTTT. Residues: CASSLLGTANTEAFF.

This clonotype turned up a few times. As DNA, the CDR3 is TGTGCCAGCAGCGTAAGCGGGCCCGGGGAGCTGTTTTTT. It yields the protein CASSVSGPGELFF. The gene calls are TRBV9 and TRBJ2-2; D is perhaps TRBD2 (6 bases). The CDR3 loop spans 13 amino acids. Between the trimmed V and J ends, which lost 1 base and 6 bases, there was a span of 7 bases. The germline gives CDR1 SGDLS, CDR2 YYNGEE. The variable domain in full, completed from reference TRBV9 and TRBJ2-2, reads DSGVTQTPKHLITATGQRVTLRCSPRSGDLSVYWYQQSLDQGLQFLIQYYNGEERAKGNILERFSAQQFPDLHSELNLSSLELGDSALYFCASSVSGPGELFFGEGSRLTVL.

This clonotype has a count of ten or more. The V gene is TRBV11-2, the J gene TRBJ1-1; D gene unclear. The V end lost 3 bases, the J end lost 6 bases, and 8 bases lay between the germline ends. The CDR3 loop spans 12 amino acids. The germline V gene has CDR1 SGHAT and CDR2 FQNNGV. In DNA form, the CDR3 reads TGTGCCAGCAGCTTGCCGGTTTCTGAAGCTTTCTTT. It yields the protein CASSLPVSEAFF.

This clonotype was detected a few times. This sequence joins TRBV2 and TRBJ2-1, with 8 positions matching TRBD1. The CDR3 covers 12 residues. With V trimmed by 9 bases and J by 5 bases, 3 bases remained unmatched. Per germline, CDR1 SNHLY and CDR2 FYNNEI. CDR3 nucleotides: TGTGCCAGAAACAGGGGGGACAATGAGCAGTTCTTC. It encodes CARNRGDNEQFF.

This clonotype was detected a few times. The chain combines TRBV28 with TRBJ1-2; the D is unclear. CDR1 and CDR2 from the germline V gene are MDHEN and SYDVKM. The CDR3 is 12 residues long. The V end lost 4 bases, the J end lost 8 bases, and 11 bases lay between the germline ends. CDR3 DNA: TGTGCCAGCAGTTGGGGATCATTGGGCTACACCTTC. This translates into CASSWGSLGYTF.

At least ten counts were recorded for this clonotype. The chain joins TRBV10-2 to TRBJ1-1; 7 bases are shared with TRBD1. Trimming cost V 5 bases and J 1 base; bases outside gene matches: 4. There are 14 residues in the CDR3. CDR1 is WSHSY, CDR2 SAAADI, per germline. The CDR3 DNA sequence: TGCGCCAGCAGTTTGGGACAGTCGAACACTGAAGCTTTCTTT. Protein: CASSLGQSNTEAFF.

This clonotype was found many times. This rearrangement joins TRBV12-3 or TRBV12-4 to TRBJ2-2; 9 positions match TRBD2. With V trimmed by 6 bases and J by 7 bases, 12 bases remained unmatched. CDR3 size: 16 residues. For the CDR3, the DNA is TGTGCCAGCAGCCCCGCCGGACTAGCGATTGGCGGGGAGCTGTTTTTT. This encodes CASSPAGLAIGGELFF.

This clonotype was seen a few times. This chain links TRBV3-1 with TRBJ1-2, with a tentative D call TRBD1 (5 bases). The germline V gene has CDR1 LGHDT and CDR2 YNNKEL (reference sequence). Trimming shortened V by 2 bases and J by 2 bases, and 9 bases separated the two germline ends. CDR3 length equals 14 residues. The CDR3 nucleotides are TGTGCCAGCAGCCAACTTGCAGGGAACTATGGCTACACCTTC. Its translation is CASSQLAGNYGYTF.

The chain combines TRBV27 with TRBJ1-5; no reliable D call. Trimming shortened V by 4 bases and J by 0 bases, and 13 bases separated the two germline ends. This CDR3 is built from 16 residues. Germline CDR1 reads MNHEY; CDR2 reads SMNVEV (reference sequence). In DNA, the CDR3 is TGTGCCAGCAGTTACGGGCCTAATCCTAGCAATCAGCCCCAGCATTTT. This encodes CASSYGPNPSNQPQHF.

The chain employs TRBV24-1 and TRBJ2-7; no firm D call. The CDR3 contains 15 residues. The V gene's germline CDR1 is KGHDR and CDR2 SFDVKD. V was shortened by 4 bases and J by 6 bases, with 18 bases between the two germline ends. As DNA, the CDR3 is TGTGCCACCAGTGAAGGGATCGGACGGCCGGCCGAGCAGTACTTC. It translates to CATSEGIGRPAEQYF.

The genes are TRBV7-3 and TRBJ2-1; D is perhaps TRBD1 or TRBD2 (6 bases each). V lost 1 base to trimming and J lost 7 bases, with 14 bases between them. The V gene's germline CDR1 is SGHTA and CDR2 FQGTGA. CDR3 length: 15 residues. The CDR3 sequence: CASSLRGQGRNEQFF. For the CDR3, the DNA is TGTGCCAGCAGCTTAAGGGGCCAGGGGAGGAATGAGCAGTTCTTC.

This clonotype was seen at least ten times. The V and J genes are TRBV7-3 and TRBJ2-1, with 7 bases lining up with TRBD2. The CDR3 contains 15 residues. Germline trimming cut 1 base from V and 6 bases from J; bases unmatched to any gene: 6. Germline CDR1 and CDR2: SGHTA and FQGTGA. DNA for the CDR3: TGTGCCAGCAGCTTAAGTAGACTAGCCCCCAATGAGCAGTTCTTC. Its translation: CASSLSRLAPNEQFF.

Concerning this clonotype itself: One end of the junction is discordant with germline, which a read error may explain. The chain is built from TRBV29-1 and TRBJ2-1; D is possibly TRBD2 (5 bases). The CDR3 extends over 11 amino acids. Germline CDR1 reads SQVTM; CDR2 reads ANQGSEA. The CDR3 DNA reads TGCAGCGCCTCGACCGGGGTCGAGCATTTCTTC. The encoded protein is CSASTGVEHFF.

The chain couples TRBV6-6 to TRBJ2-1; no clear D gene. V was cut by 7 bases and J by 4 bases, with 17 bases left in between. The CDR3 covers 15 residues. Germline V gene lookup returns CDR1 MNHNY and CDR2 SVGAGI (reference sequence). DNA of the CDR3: TGTGCCAGCACCCTAAGCGCGAACCCTTACAATGAGCAGTTCTTC. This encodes CASTLSANPYNEQFF.

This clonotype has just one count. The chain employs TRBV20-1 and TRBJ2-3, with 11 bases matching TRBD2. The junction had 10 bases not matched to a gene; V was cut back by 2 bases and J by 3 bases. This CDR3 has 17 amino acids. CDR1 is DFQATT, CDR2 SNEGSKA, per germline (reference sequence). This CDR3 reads CSARRRVSGRATDTQYF. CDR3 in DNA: TGCAGTGCTAGAAGGCGGGTTAGCGGGAGGGCGACAGATACGCAGTATTTT.

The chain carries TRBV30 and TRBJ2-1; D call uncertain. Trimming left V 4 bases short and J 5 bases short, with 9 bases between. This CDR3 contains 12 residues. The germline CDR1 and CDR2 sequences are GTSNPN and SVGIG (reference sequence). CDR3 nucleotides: TGTGCCTGGACTGATGGAAACAATGAGCAGTTCTTC. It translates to CAWTDGNNEQFF.

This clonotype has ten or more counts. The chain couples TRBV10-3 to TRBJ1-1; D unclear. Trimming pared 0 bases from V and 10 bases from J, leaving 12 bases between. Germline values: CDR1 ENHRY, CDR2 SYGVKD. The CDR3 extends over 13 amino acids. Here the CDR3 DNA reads TGTGCCATCAGTGAGTCGAACGGGGTTGGAGCTTTCTTT. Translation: CAISESNGVGAFF.

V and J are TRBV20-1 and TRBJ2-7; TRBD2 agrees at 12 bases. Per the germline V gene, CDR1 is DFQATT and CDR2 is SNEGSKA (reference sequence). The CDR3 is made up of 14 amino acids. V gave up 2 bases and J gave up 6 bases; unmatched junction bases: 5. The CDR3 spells CSARQTSGGAEQYF. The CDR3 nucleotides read TGCAGTGCTAGACAGACTAGCGGGGGAGCCGAGCAGTACTTC.

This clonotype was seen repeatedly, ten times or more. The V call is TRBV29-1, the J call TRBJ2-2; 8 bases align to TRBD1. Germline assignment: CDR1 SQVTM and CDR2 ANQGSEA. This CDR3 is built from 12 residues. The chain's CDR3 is CTTQGATGELFF. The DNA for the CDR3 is TGCACGACGCAGGGGGCAACCGGGGAGCTGTTTTTT.

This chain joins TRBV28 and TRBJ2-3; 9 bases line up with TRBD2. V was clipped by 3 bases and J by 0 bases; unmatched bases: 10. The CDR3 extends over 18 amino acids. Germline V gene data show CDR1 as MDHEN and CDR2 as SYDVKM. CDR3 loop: CASSFSPTSGDSTDTQYF. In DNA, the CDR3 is TGTGCCAGCAGTTTTTCCCCGACTAGCGGTGATAGCACAGATACGCAGTATTTT.

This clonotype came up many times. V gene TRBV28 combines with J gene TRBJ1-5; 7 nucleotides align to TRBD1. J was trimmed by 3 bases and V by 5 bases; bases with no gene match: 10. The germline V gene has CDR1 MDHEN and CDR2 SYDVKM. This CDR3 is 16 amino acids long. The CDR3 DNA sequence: TGTGCCAGCAGTCGATCACGACAGGGCATCAATCAGCCCCAGCATTTT. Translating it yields CASSRSRQGINQPQHF. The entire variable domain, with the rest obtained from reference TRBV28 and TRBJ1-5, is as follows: DVKVTQSSRYLVKRTGEKVFLECVQDMDHENMFWYRQDPGLGLRLIYFSYDVKMKEKGDIPEGYSVSREKKERFSLILESASTNQTSMYLCASSRSRQGINQPQHFGDGTRLSIL.

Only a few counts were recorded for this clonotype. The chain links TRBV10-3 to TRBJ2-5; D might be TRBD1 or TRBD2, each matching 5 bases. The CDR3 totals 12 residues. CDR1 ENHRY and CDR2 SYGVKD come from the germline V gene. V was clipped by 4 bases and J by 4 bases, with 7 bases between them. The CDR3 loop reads CAISGGGETQYF. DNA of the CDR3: TGTGCCATCAGTGGTGGGGGAGAGACCCAGTACTTC.